The next 28 T cell receptor beta chains were all read from a single sample in a study of OX40 agonist ivuxolimab in advanced cancers. Using immunoSEQ multiplex PCR, the repertoire was profiled, and TCRdb retains in-frame clones only, with some absent. Of some 70,000 clones in the sample, 86% are singletons; the top ten hold approximately 2.1%. The sample here was CD4+ or CD8+ T cells sorted from blood, taken in a trial of the OX40 agonist ivuxolimab. The source of these receptors is an adult with an advanced solid tumor such as melanoma, head and neck, liver or kidney cancer.

The J gene is TRBJ2-1, the V gene TRBV2, with 7 positions matching TRBD1. The germline V gene has CDR1 SNHLY and CDR2 FYNNEI. This CDR3 has 14 amino acids. The V and J ends lost 6 bases and 4 bases, in that order; junction bases with no gene match: 6. CDR3 in DNA: TGTGCCAGCAGGACAGGGCCTCAGTACAATGAGCAGTTCTTC. This translates into CASRTGPQYNEQFF.

This chain uses TRBV6-6 with TRBJ2-3; possible D gene TRBD2, 5 bases. The CDR3 loop spans 14 amino acids. Deletions cut 5 bases from V and 4 bases from J, with 13 bases between. In germline, CDR1 is MNHNY, CDR2 SVGAGI (reference sequence). CDR3 loop: CASSPSAGADTQYF. The CDR3 bases are TGTGCCAGCAGTCCCTCTGCGGGCGCAGATACGCAGTATTTT.

The gene calls are TRBV10-1 and TRBJ2-7, with D possibly being TRBD1 (5 bases). Trimming removed 0 bases at V and 4 bases at J, with 13 bases between. The CDR3 runs to 15 residues. Per germline, CDR1 WNHNN and CDR2 SYGVQD (reference sequence). The CDR3 DNA is TGCGCCAGCAGTGAGTCACACGGTGCAGGGTACGAGCAGTACTTC. Translating it yields CASSESHGAGYEQYF.

The chain is built from TRBV21-1 and TRBJ1-4. TRBV21-1 is labeled a pseudogene. The CDR3 spans 14 residues. DNA for the CDR3: TGTGCCAGCCCCCCACGCCGCGGACGGGAAAAACTGTTTTTT. It is translated as CASPPRRGREKLFF.

The genes are TRBV28 and TRBJ2-5, with D possibly being TRBD1 or TRBD2 (5 bases each). This CDR3 is 12 amino acids long. Looked up from germline, CDR1 is MDHEN and CDR2 is SYDVKM. With 5 bases removed from V and 5 bases from J, the gap between germline ends came to 9 bases. CDR3 bases: TGTGCCAGCAGTCGGGGCGCGGAGACCCAGTACTTC. Translating gives CASSRGAETQYF.

This clone turned up a few times. Distinct nucleotide sequences in the sample also encode this CDR3. J is TRBJ2-7 and V is TRBV5-1, with D unclear. Germline loops: CDR1 SGHRS, CDR2 YFSETQ. CDR3 length: 12 amino acids. Trimming stripped 1 base from V and 3 bases from J, with 5 bases between. CDR3 sequence reads: CASSLTSYEQYF. DNA for the CDR3: TGCGCCAGCAGCTTGACGAGCTACGAGCAGTACTTC.

This clone has only one observation. This chain links TRBV4-1 with TRBJ2-7; TRBD2 matches at 8 bases. Germline lookup yields CDR1 MGHRA and CDR2 YSYEKL. CDR3 length: 15 residues. V was pared by 1 base and J by 2 bases, with 4 bases of the junction left unmatched. CDR3 residues: CASSQGTGGPYEQYF. The DNA of the CDR3 is TGCGCCAGCAGCCAAGGAACGGGAGGGCCCTACGAGCAGTACTTC.

This chain links TRBV9 with TRBJ1-5, with D uncertain. The ends were cut back, 2 bases at V and 6 bases at J, with 12 bases in the middle. The length of the CDR3 is 14 residues. The germline gives CDR1 SGDLS, CDR2 YYNGEE. The CDR3 sequence is CASSVRPQGQPQHF. The CDR3 coding sequence is TGTGCCAGCAGCGTGAGGCCCCAAGGTCAGCCCCAGCATTTT.

This sequence joins TRBV18 and TRBJ2-1; 12 bases are a match to TRBD1. The CDR3 runs 14 residues. Losses at the gene ends were 6 bases for V and 8 bases for J; bases not matched to a gene: 5. Germline CDR1 reads KGHSH; CDR2 reads LQKENI. The CDR3 sequence is CASSKGQGAYEQFF. CDR3 bases: TGTGCCAGCTCCAAGGGACAGGGGGCCTATGAGCAGTTCTTC.

This chain uses TRBV19 with TRBJ2-1, with D possibly TRBD2 on 6 matching bases. Germline values: CDR1 LNHDA, CDR2 SQIVND (reference sequence). The CDR3 contains 12 residues. Trimming pared 7 bases from V and 8 bases from J, leaving 12 bases between. The CDR3 DNA follows: TGTGCCAGTACCCGGTGGGGGGATGAGCAGTTCTTC. Protein: CASTRWGDEQFF.

The V and J genes are TRBV18 and TRBJ2-3, with 7 nucleotides matching TRBD2. The CDR3 loop spans 16 amino acids. The germline V gene encodes CDR1 KGHSH and CDR2 LQKENI. Losses at the gene ends were 3 bases for V and 2 bases for J; bases not matched to a gene: 8. In DNA form, the CDR3 reads TGTGCCAGCTCACCCTACCGAGCGGGAACCACAGATACGCAGTATTTT. Translated, it gives CASSPYRAGTTDTQYF.

This rearrangement joins TRBV7-9 to TRBJ2-5, with D hard to call. Germline V gene sequence: CDR1 SEHNR, CDR2 FQNEAQ (reference sequence). The CDR3 consists of 13 residues. Trimming cost V 5 bases and J 2 bases, with 9 bases left between them. The CDR3, as DNA: TGTGCCAGCAGCACCAAAAAGCAAGAGACCCAGTACTTC. Its translation: CASSTKKQETQYF.

The chain combines TRBV9 with TRBJ2-1; D may be TRBD2 (6 bases). The ends were cut back, 1 base at V and 3 bases at J, with 11 bases in the middle. This CDR3 comprises 15 residues. The germline CDR1 and CDR2 sequences are SGDLS and YYNGEE. Here the CDR3 DNA reads TGTGCCAGCAGCGTAAGCGGGTCCAACTACAATGAGCAGTTCTTC. Its translation: CASSVSGSNYNEQFF.

The V gene is TRBV13, the J gene TRBJ1-2; 7 bases match TRBD1. The CDR3 runs to 16 residues. Germline V gene data show CDR1 as PRHDT and CDR2 as FYEKMQ (reference sequence). The J segment lost 8 bases and the V segment lost 0 bases, leaving 12 bases of the junction unmatched. The CDR3 region has the DNA TGTGCCAGCAGCTTAGGCCTCATCACAGGGGCTACGGGCTACACCTTC. It specifies CASSLGLITGATGYTF.

This chain joins TRBV5-4 and TRBJ2-7; 15 bases agree with TRBD2. Unmatched junction bases numbered 7, after V lost 4 bases and J lost 5 bases. This CDR3 region has 16 residues. Germline-derived CDR1 and CDR2 are SGHNT and YYREEE (reference sequence). The CDR3 spells CASSLGLAGGLDEQYF. The CDR3 coding sequence is TGTGCCAGCAGCCTGGGACTAGCGGGAGGTCTGGACGAGCAGTACTTC.

This chain links TRBV6-5 with TRBJ2-7, with 12 nucleotides matching TRBD1. The ends lost 5 bases at V and 6 bases at J; junction bases unmatched: 8. Germline V lookup: CDR1 MNHEY, CDR2 SVGAGI. The CDR3 consists of 15 residues. CDR3 coding DNA: TGTGCCAGCAGTCTCCCGGGACAGGGGGCCCTCGAGCAGTACTTC. This encodes CASSLPGQGALEQYF.

The chain uses TRBV5-6 and TRBJ1-2; D uncertain. Germline-derived CDR1 and CDR2 are SGHDT and YYEEEE. CDR3 length equals 14 residues. With 0 bases removed from V and 4 bases from J, the gap between germline ends came to 10 bases. The CDR3 spells CASSLVAGSYGYTF. CDR3 nucleotides: TGTGCCAGCAGCTTGGTTGCAGGCAGCTATGGCTACACCTTC.

The chain employs TRBV4-2 and TRBJ2-3; no firm D call. Germline loops: CDR1 LGHNA, CDR2 YNFKEQ. This CDR3 is built from 16 residues. The V and J ends lost 4 bases and 4 bases respectively, with 18 bases between them. The CDR3 sequence is CASSPRHFTGADTQYF. In nucleotides, the CDR3 is TGTGCCAGCAGCCCTCGCCATTTTACGGGTGCAGATACGCAGTATTTT.

The chain couples TRBV7-3 to TRBJ2-5; D is uncertain. The CDR3 has 13 residues. Germline assignment: CDR1 SGHTA and CDR2 FQGTGA. The V end lost 5 bases, the J end lost 4 bases, and 11 bases lay between the germline ends. CDR3 amino acids: CASSRRSGETQYF. CDR3 coding DNA: TGTGCCAGCAGCCGCAGGTCGGGAGAGACCCAGTACTTC.

The gene calls are TRBV28 and TRBJ2-3; 7 positions match TRBD1. The V gene end was trimmed by 1 base and the J gene end by 6 bases; junction bases not matched to a gene: 7. The CDR3 loop spans 15 amino acids. Germline CDR1 is MDHEN and CDR2 is SYDVKM. The CDR3 nucleotides read TGTGCCAGCAGTTTATTTAAGGGGGCGAAGGATACGCAGTATTTT. Translating it yields CASSLFKGAKDTQYF.

The chain joins TRBV9 to TRBJ1-2, with 9 bases fitting TRBD1. This CDR3 is built from 15 residues. Germline assignment: CDR1 SGDLS and CDR2 YYNGEE. V was clipped by 7 bases and J by 1 base; unmatched bases: 8. This CDR3 is CASRGTGPLNYGYTF. CDR3 bases: TGTGCCAGCCGGGGGACAGGGCCTCTTAACTATGGCTACACCTTC.

This chain links TRBV7-9 with TRBJ2-2; 14 positions agree with TRBD2. The CDR3 covers 18 residues. The junction had 8 bases not matched to a gene; V was cut back by 7 bases and J by 1 base. Germline assignment: CDR1 SEHNR and CDR2 FQNEAQ (reference sequence). CDR3 in amino acids: CASTPRGTSGRNTGELFF. Written as DNA, the CDR3 is TGTGCCAGCACCCCTAGAGGGACTAGCGGGAGGAACACCGGGGAGCTGTTTTTT.

This sequence joins TRBV28 and TRBJ1-2; maybe TRBD1 (5 bases). Germline V CDR1 and CDR2: MDHEN, SYDVKM. V gave up 2 bases and J gave up 2 bases, with 9 bases separating them. CDR3 length: 14 residues. CDR3 residues: CASSLVGRNYGYTF. Here the CDR3 DNA reads TGTGCCAGCAGTTTAGTGGGGCGGAACTATGGCTACACCTTC.

The chain is built from TRBV7-2 and TRBJ2-5; D remains ambiguous. Germline V lookup: CDR1 SGHTA, CDR2 FQGNSA. Trimming took 0 bases from V and 5 from J, leaving 7 bases between them. The CDR3 covers 13 residues. CDR3 amino acids: CASSLAGRETQYF. The CDR3 DNA reads as TGTGCCAGCAGCTTAGCAGGGCGTGAGACCCAGTACTTC.

The rearrangement uses TRBV28 and TRBJ2-7; 8 bases agree with TRBD2. CDR1 MDHEN and CDR2 SYDVKM come from the germline V gene. This CDR3 contains 13 residues. Germline trimming cut 8 bases from V and 2 bases from J; bases unmatched to any gene: 5. CDR3 coding DNA: TGTGCCAGCGGGGGACTAGGGCCCTACGAGCAGTACTTC. The encoded protein is CASGGLGPYEQYF.

This chain uses TRBV9 with TRBJ2-2; no definite D call. CDR3 length equals 12 residues. The germline V gene has CDR1 SGDLS and CDR2 YYNGEE. Trimming removed 2 bases at V and 5 bases at J, with 4 bases between. The CDR3 sequence is CASSVSTGELFF. As DNA, the CDR3 is TGTGCCAGCAGCGTTTCGACCGGGGAGCTGTTTTTT. Together with reference TRBV9 and TRBJ2-2, the CDR3 gives the full variable domain: DSGVTQTPKHLITATGQRVTLRCSPRSGDLSVYWYQQSLDQGLQFLIQYYNGEERAKGNILERFSAQQFPDLHSELNLSSLELGDSALYFCASSVSTGELFFGEGSRLTVL.

This chain uses TRBV5-1 with TRBJ2-7; 16 bases match TRBD2. J was trimmed by 4 bases and V by 4 bases; bases with no gene match: 11. The germline gives CDR1 SGHRS, CDR2 YFSETQ. CDR3 length: 18 residues. DNA of the CDR3: TGCGCCAGCAGCACAATGGGACTAGCGGGAGGGCCAGGGTACGAGCAGTACTTC. Translating gives CASSTMGLAGGPGYEQYF. The complete variable domain, with remaining parts taken from reference TRBV5-1 and TRBJ2-7, reads KAGVTQTPRYLIKTRGQQVTLSCSPISGHRSVSWYQQTPGQGLQFLFEYFSETQRNKGNFPGRFSGRQFSNSRSEMNVSTLELGDSALYLCASSTMGLAGGPGYEQYFGPGTRLTVT.

This rearrangement joins TRBV7-3 to TRBJ2-1; 8 bases are a match to TRBD2. V lost 5 bases to trimming and J lost 6 bases; unmatched junction nucleotides: 9. The germline CDR1 and CDR2 sequences are SGHTA and FQGTGA. The CDR3 is 15 residues long. The CDR3 coding sequence is TGTGCCAGCAGCCCGGAGCTAGCGGGCCTCAATGAGCAGTTCTTC. Amino acids: CASSPELAGLNEQFF.